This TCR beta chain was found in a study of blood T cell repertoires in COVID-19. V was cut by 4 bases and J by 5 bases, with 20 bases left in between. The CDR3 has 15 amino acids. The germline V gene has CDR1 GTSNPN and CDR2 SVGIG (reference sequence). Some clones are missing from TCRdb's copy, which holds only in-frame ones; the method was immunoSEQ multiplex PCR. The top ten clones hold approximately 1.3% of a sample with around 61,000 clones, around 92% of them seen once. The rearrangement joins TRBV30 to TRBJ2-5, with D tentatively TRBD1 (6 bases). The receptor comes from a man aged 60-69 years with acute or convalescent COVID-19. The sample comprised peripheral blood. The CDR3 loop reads CAWTNRALGLETQYF. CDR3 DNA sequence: TGTGCCTGGACAAACAGGGCTCTCGGACTCGAGACCCAGTACTTC.